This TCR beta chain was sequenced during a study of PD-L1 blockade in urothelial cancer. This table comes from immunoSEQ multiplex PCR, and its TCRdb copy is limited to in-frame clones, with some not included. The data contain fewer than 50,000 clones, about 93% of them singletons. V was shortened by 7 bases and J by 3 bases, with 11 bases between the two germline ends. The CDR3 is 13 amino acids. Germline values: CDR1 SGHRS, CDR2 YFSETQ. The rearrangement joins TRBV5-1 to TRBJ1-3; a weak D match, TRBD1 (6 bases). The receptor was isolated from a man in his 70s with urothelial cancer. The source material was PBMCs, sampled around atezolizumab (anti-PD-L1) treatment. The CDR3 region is CASRGAGGNTIYF. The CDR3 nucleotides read TGCGCCAGCCGGGGGGCTGGTGGAAACACCATATATTTT. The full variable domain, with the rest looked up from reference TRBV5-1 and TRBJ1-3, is KAGVTQTPRYLIKTRGQQVTLSCSPISGHRSVSWYQQTPGQGLQFLFEYFSETQRNKGNFPGRFSGRQFSNSRSEMNVSTLELGDSALYLCASRGAGGNTIYFGEGSWLTVV.